Below are 23 T cell receptor beta chains sequenced from a single sample in a study of blood T cell repertoires in COVID-19. Produced via immunoSEQ multiplex PCR; TCRdb's table is partial and in-frame only. The data contain under 250,000 clones, around three quarters of them singletons. Material for sequencing was peripheral blood. These receptors were taken from a woman in her 70s with acute or convalescent COVID-19.

The chain carries TRBV3-1 (or the pseudogene TRBV3-2) and TRBJ2-5, with TRBD2 identical over 8 bases. The trim removed 2 bases at V and 4 bases at J, leaving 9 bases unmatched. Looked up from germline, CDR1 is LGHDT and CDR2 is YNNKEL (reference sequence). The CDR3 loop spans 16 amino acids. The CDR3 coding sequence is TGTGCCAGCAGCCAAACGGCGGGCGGGGGGCGAGAGACCCAGTACTTC. It translates to CASSQTAGGGRETQYF.

CDR3 sequence: CASSIRAGYTDTQYF. Written as DNA, the CDR3 is TGTGCCAGTAGTATAAGAGCGGGGTACACAGATACGCAGTATTTT. The J gene is TRBJ2-3, the V gene TRBV19, with 7 positions matching TRBD2. The germline V gene encodes CDR1 LNHDA and CDR2 SQIVND (reference sequence). Losses at the gene ends were 2 bases for V and 2 bases for J; bases not matched to a gene: 4. There are 15 residues in the CDR3. Based on the CDR3 plus reference TRBV19 and TRBJ2-3, the full variable domain is DGGITQSPKYLFRKEGQNVTLSCEQNLNHDAMYWYRQDPGQGLRLIYYSQIVNDFQKGDIAEGYSVSREKKESFPLTVTSAQKNPTAFYLCASSIRAGYTDTQYFGPGTRLTVL.

This clone was seen a handful of times. This rearrangement joins TRBV7-2 to TRBJ1-5; 12 positions agree with TRBD1. This CDR3 has 17 amino acids. The germline V gene has CDR1 SGHTA and CDR2 FQGNSA. V was clipped by 0 bases and J by 6 bases; unmatched bases: 6. Here the CDR3 reads CASSLARGQGASQPQHF. CDR3 in DNA: TGTGCCAGCAGCTTAGCGCGGGGACAGGGGGCGAGTCAGCCCCAGCATTTT.

This chain connects TRBV4-1 to TRBJ1-1; TRBD1 agrees at 9 bases. CDR1 and CDR2 (germline): MGHRA, YSYEKL. There are 15 residues in the CDR3. V trimming: 3 bases; J trimming: 4 bases; junction bases outside the gene matches: 6. The CDR3 DNA reads as TGCGCCAGCAGCCACGGGGACAGGGTGCCCACTGAAGCTTTCTTT. This encodes CASSHGDRVPTEAFF.

The chain has TRBV18 and TRBJ1-2; a possible D gene is TRBD1 (6 bases). The V gene lost 4 bases and the J gene lost 0 bases, with 9 bases spanning the gap. This CDR3 region has 14 residues. CDR1 is KGHSH and CDR2 is LQKENI in the germline V gene. The CDR3 nucleotides read TGTGCCAGCTCACGGGACACCGCTAACTATGGCTACACCTTC. Amino acids: CASSRDTANYGYTF.

The CDR3 is CASSLRGLAGVNEQFF. CDR3 coding DNA: TGTGCCAGCAGTTTACGGGGACTAGCGGGGGTCAATGAGCAGTTCTTC. This sequence joins TRBV27 and TRBJ2-1; 14 nucleotides align to TRBD2. In germline, CDR1 is MNHEY, CDR2 SMNVEV (reference sequence). J lost 6 bases, V lost 2 bases, and 3 bases had no gene match. The length of the CDR3 is 16 residues.

The rearrangement uses TRBV30 and TRBJ1-1; D gene ambiguous. The CDR3 is 13 amino acids. The germline gives CDR1 GTSNPN, CDR2 SVGIG (reference sequence). The V and J ends lost 3 bases and 6 bases respectively, with 14 bases between them. DNA for the CDR3: TGTGCCTGGAGAAGTCAAATCTATTCTGAAGCTTTCTTT. This encodes CAWRSQIYSEAFF.

The gene calls are TRBV30 and TRBJ1-4; maybe TRBD1 (6 bases). Trimming removed 2 bases from V and 6 bases from J, with 19 bases in between. The CDR3 loop spans 16 amino acids. In germline, CDR1 is GTSNPN, CDR2 SVGIG (reference sequence). The CDR3, as DNA: TGTGCCTGGAGTAGATTAATAGGGGACACCGATGAAAAACTGTTTTTT. This sequence encodes CAWSRLIGDTDEKLFF.

The chain couples TRBV19 to TRBJ1-1; 10 bases align to TRBD1. The junction had 8 bases not matched to a gene; V was cut back by 5 bases and J by 5 bases. This CDR3 has 15 amino acids. The germline V gene has CDR1 LNHDA and CDR2 SQIVND (reference sequence). Here the CDR3 DNA reads TGTGCCAGTAGTCGCCCGGACAGGGGGTCAACTGAAGCTTTCTTT. This codes for CASSRPDRGSTEAFF.

This chain uses TRBV7-3 with TRBJ2-7, with TRBD1 matching over 12 bases. The CDR3 totals 16 residues. CDR1 SGHTA and CDR2 FQGTGA come from the germline V gene. Unmatched junction bases numbered 7, after V lost 1 base and J lost 6 bases. The CDR3 here is CASSLMGQGAWSEQYF. The CDR3 bases are TGTGCCAGCAGCTTAATGGGACAGGGGGCGTGGTCCGAGCAGTACTTC.

Details on this clone: The same CDR3 can be traced to other DNA sequences in this sample. The CDR3 DNA reads as TGTGCCAGCTCACCACTGACACCTAACACTGAAGCTTTCTTT. This encodes CASSPLTPNTEAFF. This chain joins TRBV18 and TRBJ1-1; D uncertain. V gave up 1 base and J gave up 2 bases, with 8 bases separating them. This CDR3 has 14 residues. Germline CDR1 is KGHSH and CDR2 is LQKENI.

In its sample, this clone was seen once. The chain couples TRBV10-1 to TRBJ2-3; TRBD2 agrees at 8 bases. Unmatched junction bases numbered 3, after V lost 0 bases and J lost 4 bases. The CDR3 extends over 15 amino acids. Germline CDR1 is WNHNN and CDR2 is SYGVQD (reference sequence). The CDR3 sequence: CASSESSGGADTQYF. CDR3 bases: TGCGCCAGCAGTGAGTCGAGCGGGGGCGCAGATACGCAGTATTTT.

This clone was counted a single time. V usage is TRBV20-1 and J usage is TRBJ2-1; 9 nucleotides agree with TRBD2. The junction had 5 bases not matched to a gene; V was cut back by 3 bases and J by 5 bases. The CDR3 has 14 amino acids. Germline V lookup: CDR1 DFQATT, CDR2 SNEGSKA (reference sequence). As DNA, the CDR3 is TGCAGTGCTAGTCTGGCGGGGGGGAACAATGAGCAGTTCTTC. Translated: CSASLAGGNNEQFF.

V usage is TRBV29-1 and J usage is TRBJ2-1, with D possibly matching TRBD2 (6 bases). This CDR3 comprises 14 residues. Trimming shortened V by 3 bases and J by 2 bases, and 11 bases separated the two germline ends. CDR1 and CDR2 (germline): SQVTM, ANQGSEA. This chain's CDR3 is CSVELALTYNEQFF. The DNA of the CDR3 is TGCAGCGTTGAGCTAGCGCTCACCTACAATGAGCAGTTCTTC.

V and J are TRBV15 and TRBJ2-4; 9 bases are a match to TRBD1. Germline assignment: CDR1 LNHNV and CDR2 YYDKDF (reference sequence). The CDR3 is 14 residues long. The V gene end was trimmed by 3 bases and the J gene end by 7 bases; junction bases not matched to a gene: 4. This CDR3 reads CATSRSGTGNIQYF. Written as DNA, the CDR3 is TGTGCCACCAGCAGGTCCGGGACAGGGAACATTCAGTACTTC.

This clone appeared a few times. The rearrangement joins TRBV6-5 to TRBJ1-1; 7 bases map to TRBD1. The germline V gene encodes CDR1 MNHEY and CDR2 SVGAGI. There are 11 residues in the CDR3. The V segment lost 6 bases and the J segment 7 bases; nucleotides outside the gene matches: 2. CDR3 in amino acids: CASSWDSEAFF. The CDR3 DNA reads TGTGCCAGCAGCTGGGACAGTGAAGCTTTCTTT.

CDR3 sequence: CASSPADRVFGAFF. The CDR3 DNA reads TGTGCCAGCTCACCGGCGGACAGGGTCTTCGGAGCTTTCTTT. The V and J genes are TRBV18 and TRBJ1-1; 8 bases map to TRBD1. The CDR3 contains 14 residues. Germline V gene sequence: CDR1 KGHSH, CDR2 LQKENI. V shed 3 bases, J shed 10 bases, and the junction held 10 bases outside the gene matches.

The chain links TRBV2 to TRBJ1-2; TRBD1 agrees at 10 bases. Germline V gene data show CDR1 as SNHLY and CDR2 as FYNNEI. The V gene end was trimmed by 8 bases and the J gene end by 8 bases; junction bases not matched to a gene: 14. This CDR3 region has 15 residues. CDR3 bases: TGTGCCAGCCGACCCGGGACAGGGGTGGCTAGCGGCTACACCTTC. It codes for CASRPGTGVASGYTF.

As to this clone: Sequence at one end of the junction differs from germline and may be a read error. J is TRBJ2-1 and V is TRBV7-9, with unresolved D. Germline V CDR1 and CDR2: SEHNR, FQNEAQ (reference sequence). The CDR3 spans 15 residues. The CDR3 protein is CASSLDRLSTNEQFF. CDR3 bases: TGTGCCAGCAGTTTAGACCGTCTTTCTACCAATGAGCAGTTCTTC.

This clone was counted between two and nine times. The genes are TRBV7-9 and TRBJ2-2, with TRBD1 identical over 8 bases. The ends lost 4 bases at V and 4 bases at J; junction bases unmatched: 11. Germline assignment: CDR1 SEHNR and CDR2 FQNEAQ (reference sequence). The CDR3 length is 17 residues. As DNA, the CDR3 is TGTGCCAGCAGCTCCCATTCAGGGGGCCGTACCACCGGGGAGCTGTTTTTT. Translated, it gives CASSSHSGGRTTGELFF.

The rearrangement joins TRBV30 to TRBJ2-2, with unresolved D. The V and J ends lost 0 bases and 4 bases respectively, with 9 bases between them. CDR1 and CDR2 from the germline V gene are GTSNPN and SVGIG (reference sequence). This CDR3 is 14 amino acids long. The CDR3 DNA sequence: TGTGCCTGGAGTGTACGAGGCGGCACCGGGGAGCTGTTTTTT. It encodes CAWSVRGGTGELFF.

V gene TRBV7-2 combines with J gene TRBJ1-5; D might be TRBD1 (6 bases). This CDR3 is built from 14 residues. CDR1 and CDR2 from the germline V gene are SGHTA and FQGNSA. The ends were cut back, 5 bases at V and 6 bases at J, with 14 bases in the middle. CDR3 protein: CASSMTAGVQPQHF. CDR3 bases: TGTGCCAGCAGCATGACCGCAGGGGTTCAGCCCCAGCATTTT.

Regarding this clone: Within the sample, other DNA sequences also encode this same CDR3. V and J are TRBV6-5 and TRBJ1-2; TRBD1 aligns across 9 bases. The CDR3 contains 15 residues. In germline, CDR1 is MNHEY, CDR2 SVGAGI. J lost 4 bases, V lost 0 bases, and 3 bases had no gene match. CDR3 DNA sequence: TGTGCCAGCAGTTACTCTACAGGGGGCACCTATGGCTACACCTTC. Protein sequence: CASSYSTGGTYGYTF.